Presented here are 5 T cell receptor beta chains from one specimen sequenced in a study of blood T cells in healthy people across ages. A second PCR, run for about 7 to 11 cycles, used a sample-barcoded 5' primer plus a J-beta primer mix. MiXCR, applied by TCRdb to the 5' RACE reads, yields one record per CDR3 protein. The sample consists of about 680,000 distinct CDR3 sequences, 45% to 50% of them appearing once. Sequencing used blood. The receptors here all came from an older woman in good health.

As for this clonotype: At one end the junction does not follow the germline gene, possibly because of a read error. The rearrangement joins TRBV28 to TRBJ2-7; TRBD1 matches at 7 bases. Germline V gene lookup returns CDR1 MDHEN and CDR2 SYDVKM. This CDR3 spans 14 amino acids. This chain's CDR3 is CAGSLGTATYEQYF. In nucleotides, the CDR3 is TGTGCCGGCAGTTTGGGGACAGCTACCTACGAGCAGTACTTC.

In DNA form, the CDR3 reads TGTGCCAGCAGCTCATTAGCGGCGGCGGGATACAATGAGCAGTACTTC. This sequence encodes CASSSLAAAGYNEQYF. V is TRBV7-6 and J is TRBJ2-1, with D perhaps TRBD2 (6 bases). TRBJ2-7 matches the DNA end more closely, so the J call is doubtful. The CDR3 contains 16 residues. The germline V gene encodes CDR1 SGHVS and CDR2 FNYEAQ.

The chain is built from TRBV7-8 and TRBJ2-7, with unresolved D. Trimming removed 1 base from V and 3 bases from J, with 10 bases in between. Per the germline V gene, CDR1 is SGHVS and CDR2 is FQNEAQ. The length of the CDR3 is 14 residues. The CDR3 DNA reads as TGTGCCAGCAGCTTAGGCACGTATTTCTACGAGCAGTACTTC. This translates into CASSLGTYFYEQYF.

The chain links TRBV20-1 to TRBJ1-5; D uncertain. Deletions cut 1 base from V and 4 bases from J, with 5 bases between. Germline CDR1 DFQATT, CDR2 SNEGSKA (reference sequence). The CDR3 is made up of 12 amino acids. The CDR3 is CSARVTNQPQHF. In DNA form, the CDR3 reads TGCAGTGCTAGAGTGACAAATCAGCCCCAGCATTTT.

The chain is built from TRBV2 and TRBJ2-1; D call uncertain. The CDR3 loop spans 11 amino acids. The germline V gene has CDR1 SNHLY and CDR2 FYNNEI. Trimming shortened V by 9 bases and J by 9 bases, and 12 bases separated the two germline ends. This chain's CDR3 is CASTPAGEQFF. In DNA form, the CDR3 reads TGTGCCAGTACCCCAGCTGGTGAGCAGTTCTTC. The variable domain in full, with the rest retrieved from reference TRBV2 and TRBJ2-1, is EPEVTQTPSHQVTQMGQEVILRCVPISNHLYFYWYRQILGQKVEFLVSFYNNEISEKSEIFDDQFSVERPDGSNFTLKIRSTKLEDSAMYFCASTPAGEQFFGPGTRLTVL.